The 2 T cell receptor beta chains listed next were all sequenced from one sample in a study of cytomegalovirus exposure and HLA in healthy donors. Repertoires were generated with immunoSEQ multiplex PCR, while TCRdb's copy carries only in-frame clones and drops some. This sample has some 170,000 clones, with approximately 89% found just once. Material for sequencing was PBMCs. The receptors come from a man aged 18 to 29 in good health and CMV-seropositive.

The chain employs TRBV25-1 and TRBJ2-7; tentative D call: TRBD1 (5 bases). CDR3 length equals 14 residues. Per the germline V gene, CDR1 is MGHDK and CDR2 is SYGVNS. Between the trimmed V and J ends, which lost 5 bases and 0 bases, there was a span of 11 bases. The CDR3 DNA reads as TGTGCCAGCAGTCCGACGGACAACTCCTACGAGCAGTACTTC. This translates into CASSPTDNSYEQYF.

This clone appeared a few times. The genes are TRBV6-1 and TRBJ1-2, with D possibly matching TRBD1 (6 bases). The CDR3 length is 13 residues. The ends were cut back, 1 base at V and 7 bases at J, with 10 bases in the middle. Germline V gives CDR1 MNHNS, CDR2 SASEGT. DNA for the CDR3: TGTGCCAGCAGTGAAGGGCAGGGGCTTGGCTACACCTTC. Amino acid sequence: CASSEGQGLGYTF.